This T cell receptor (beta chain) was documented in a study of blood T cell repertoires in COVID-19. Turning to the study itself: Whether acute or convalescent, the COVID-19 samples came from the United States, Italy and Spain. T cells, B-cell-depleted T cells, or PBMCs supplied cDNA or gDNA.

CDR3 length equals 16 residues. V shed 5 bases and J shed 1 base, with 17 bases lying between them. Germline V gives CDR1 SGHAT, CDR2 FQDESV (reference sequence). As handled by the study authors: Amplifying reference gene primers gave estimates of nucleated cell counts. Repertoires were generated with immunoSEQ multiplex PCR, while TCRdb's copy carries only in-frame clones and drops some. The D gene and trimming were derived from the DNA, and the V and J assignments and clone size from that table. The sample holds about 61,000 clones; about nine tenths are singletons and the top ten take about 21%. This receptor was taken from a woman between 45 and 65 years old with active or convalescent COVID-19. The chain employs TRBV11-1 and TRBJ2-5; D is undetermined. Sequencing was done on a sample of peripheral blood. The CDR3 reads CASSAIGSSPQETQYF. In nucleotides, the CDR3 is TGTGCCAGCAGCGCAATTGGTAGCAGCCCCCAAGAGACCCAGTACTTC. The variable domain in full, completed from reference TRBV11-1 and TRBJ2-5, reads EAEVAQSPRYKITEKSQAVAFWCDPISGHATLYWYRQILGQGPELLVQFQDESVVDDSQLPKDRFSAERLKGVDSTLKIQPAELGDSAMYLCASSAIGSSPQETQYFGPGTRLLVL.